This T cell receptor (beta chain) emerged from a study of T-cell reconstitution after alpha-beta-depleted transplantation in children. CDR3 length equals 13 residues. V was shortened by 6 bases and J by 5 bases, with 14 bases between the two germline ends. The TCRbeta library was prepared with unique molecular identifiers. From the PCR reads, TCRdb called clonotypes with MiXCR, one entry per CDR3 protein. The sample records over 550,000 distinct CDR3 sequences, about 10% being singletons. This receptor was obtained from a human donor who donated a stem cell graft to a child with acute myeloid leukemia. The sample consisted of PBMCs from the stem cell graft donor, taken from the stem cell graft. The chain carries TRBV12-3 or TRBV12-4 and TRBJ2-7; TRBD2 might be the D (6 bases). CDR3 residues: CASSREREDEQYF. Written as DNA, the CDR3 is TGTGCCAGCAGCCGCGAAAGGGAGGACGAGCAGTACTTC.